This T cell receptor (beta chain) was identified during a study of radiation and T cells in renal cell carcinoma. As to time point: blood 4 weeks post-SBRT, at nephrectomy. Treatment meaning: 15 Gy SBRT to primary tumor, nephrectomy 4 weeks later. Only in-frame clones appear in the TCRdb table, and some are missing; sequencing was by immunoSEQ multiplex PCR. The sample yields tens of thousands of clones, 81% seen once. The CDR3 runs to 12 residues. CDR1 MGHRA and CDR2 YSYEKL come from the germline V gene. V was clipped by 5 bases and J by 13 bases; unmatched bases: 9. The chain joins TRBV4-1 to TRBJ2-7; 9 nucleotides agree with TRBD2. The receptor was isolated from a man aged 55 to 70 with renal cell carcinoma. The sample here was blood, taken from a patient whose treatment included radiotherapy and nephrectomy. CDR3 in DNA: TGCGCCAGCAGCGGAGATAGCGGGGGTCCCTACTTC. This translates into CASSGDSGGPYF.